The entry below describes one T cell receptor beta chain. The target antigen is unknown. The data are from a study of T cells expressing NK-cell markers. Study information: According to the study, TCR beta repertoires originated from sorted CD3+CD56+NKG2C+, CD3+CD56+NKG2C- and CD3+CD56-NKG2C+ T cells.

Whole-study findings and limits: Top CD8+ clonotypes included the dominant CD3+CD56+NKG2C+ clonotypes in five to seven donors. The HCMV specificity of the expanded NKG2C+ T cell clones stayed unresolved.

Germline lookup yields CDR1 MGHRA and CDR2 YSYEKL. The CDR3 has 15 residues. TCRdb derives one entry per CDR3 protein from the 5' RACE reads, leaving out DNA. The sample table sets out roughly 160,000 distinct CDR3 sequences. The origin of this receptor is a woman aged 18 to 75 in good health. The chain combines TRBV4-1 with TRBJ1-4; the TCRdb D gene call, TRBD1, has no DNA to confirm it. Sequenced: blood T cells: a sorted CD56 or NKG2C T cell subset, CD4+ or CD8+ T cells, or bulk PBMC T cells (not recorded which). The CDR3 here is CASSQVQGAGEKLFF.